The 15 T cell receptor beta chains listed next were all sequenced from one sample in a study of blood T cells in healthy people across ages. Alongside a J-beta primer mix, a sample-barcoded 5' primer served in a second PCR lasting about 7 to 12 cycles. TCRdb used MiXCR to reprocess the 5' RACE reads, holding one entry per CDR3 protein. The table lists about 1,400,000 distinct CDR3 sequences, roughly 40% of them singletons. Material for sequencing was blood. These receptor sequences come from a woman aged 18-35 years in good health.

This clonotype was observed a few times. The chain combines TRBV27 with TRBJ2-3, with 8 bases that match TRBD2. From germline, CDR1 is MNHEY and CDR2 SMNVEV (reference sequence). The CDR3 is made up of 16 amino acids. V was clipped by 2 bases and J by 4 bases; unmatched bases: 8. The CDR3 loop is CASSLGSGGSSDTQYF. CDR3 DNA sequence: TGTGCCAGCAGTTTAGGATCGGGGGGGAGTTCAGATACGCAGTATTTT.

The chain combines TRBV6-1 with TRBJ2-7; D possibly matches TRBD1 or TRBD2 (6 bases each). V lost 10 bases, J lost 6 bases, and 25 bases lay in between. The germline V gene has CDR1 MNHNS and CDR2 SASEGT. This CDR3 contains 15 residues. In DNA, the CDR3 is TGTGCCACCCTGAGGGGGGCTAGCGTTCGAACCGAGCAGTACTTC. Its translation is CATLRGASVRTEQYF.

This clonotype was seen many times. This chain connects TRBV5-1 to TRBJ2-7; the match to TRBD2 covers 10 bases. J gave up 3 bases and V 2 bases, and 2 bases lay outside the gene matches. CDR3 size: 14 residues. Germline V CDR1 and CDR2: SGHRS, YFSETQ. In DNA form, the CDR3 reads TGCGCCAGCAGCTTCGGGACTAGCGACTACGAGCAGTACTTC. Protein sequence: CASSFGTSDYEQYF.

The chain links TRBV24-1 to TRBJ2-5; possibly TRBD1 or TRBD2 for D (5 bases each). The end of the DNA is better explained by TRBJ2-1, so the J call may be wrong. The germline CDR1 and CDR2 sequences are KGHDR and SFDVKD. The CDR3 runs to 14 residues. The CDR3 spells CATSDVQVWETQFF. As DNA, the CDR3 is TGTGCCACCAGTGACGTACAGGTGTGGGAGACCCAGTTCTTC.

The sample holds a few counts of this clonotype. This chain joins TRBV4-1 and TRBJ2-3, with D unresolved. CDR3 length: 13 residues. The V gene's germline CDR1 is MGHRA and CDR2 YSYEKL. V was cut by 5 bases and J by 4 bases, with 10 bases left in between. The CDR3 nucleotides read TGCGCCAGCAGCGAAGGGCCTGCAGATACGCAGTATTTT. Protein: CASSEGPADTQYF.

This clonotype was recorded a few times. The CDR3 DNA sequence: TGTGCCAGCACGCTGAGTCTAGCTAATGAGCAGTTCTTC. This encodes CASTLSLANEQFF. V is TRBV27 and J is TRBJ2-1; possibly TRBD2 for D (5 bases). The CDR3 loop spans 13 amino acids. Trimming stripped 7 bases from V and 7 bases from J, with 14 bases between. CDR1 and CDR2 from the germline V gene are MNHEY and SMNVEV (reference sequence).

V and J are TRBV19 and TRBJ1-5; D gene ambiguous. CDR1 is LNHDA, CDR2 SQIVND, per germline (reference sequence). The CDR3 totals 17 residues. V was trimmed by 1 base and J by 1 base, leaving 14 bases between them. CDR3 residues: CASSIASSPGSNQPQHF. The CDR3 bases are TGTGCCAGTAGTATAGCAAGCAGCCCGGGGAGCAATCAGCCCCAGCATTTT. Full variable domain (rest looked up from reference TRBV19 and TRBJ1-5): DGGITQSPKYLFRKEGQNVTLSCEQNLNHDAMYWYRQDPGQGLRLIYYSQIVNDFQKGDIAEGYSVSREKKESFPLTVTSAQKNPTAFYLCASSIASSPGSNQPQHFGDGTRLSIL.

The gene calls are TRBV5-6 and TRBJ2-2, with 9 positions matching TRBD1. The trim removed 4 bases at V and 3 bases at J, leaving 7 bases unmatched. Germline V CDR1 and CDR2: SGHDT, YYEEEE. The CDR3 loop spans 16 amino acids. The CDR3 spells CASSITGTGYTGELFF. CDR3 DNA sequence: TGTGCCAGCAGCATAACCGGGACAGGGTACACCGGGGAGCTGTTTTTT.

To note about this clonotype: The junction and the germline gene differ at one end; a read error may be behind it. The V gene is TRBV3-1, the J gene TRBJ2-7; the D gene is possibly TRBD2 (6 bases). CDR1 is LGHDT, CDR2 YNNKEL, per germline (reference sequence). The CDR3 has 15 amino acids. The CDR3 nucleotides read TGTGCCAACAGCCAAGAACCCGGGAGCTCCTACGAGCAGTACTTC. It yields the protein CANSQEPGSSYEQYF.

The chain combines TRBV5-1 with TRBJ2-3; 8 positions agree with TRBD2. Per germline, CDR1 SGHRS and CDR2 YFSETQ. The CDR3 runs 15 residues. V was pared by 4 bases and J by 6 bases, with 10 bases of the junction left unmatched. CDR3 sequence (DNA): TGCGCCAGCAGCCCGGGAGGGACTAGTAGGGATACGCAGTATTTT. This translates into CASSPGGTSRDTQYF.

The chain joins TRBV27 to TRBJ1-2; 9 nucleotides agree with TRBD1. Germline V gives CDR1 MNHEY, CDR2 SMNVEV (reference sequence). CDR3 size: 16 residues. The V and J ends lost 2 bases and 4 bases, in that order; junction bases with no gene match: 8. The CDR3 nucleotides read TGTGCCAGCAGTTTAGGACAGGGGCTAGGAGGCTATGGCTACACCTTC. It translates to CASSLGQGLGGYGYTF.

The V and J genes are TRBV23-1 and TRBJ2-3; D is possibly TRBD2 (5 bases). TRBV23-1 is an ORF for which the function is uncertain. There are 14 residues in the CDR3. Trimming left V 0 bases short and J 5 bases short, with 9 bases between. The CDR3 loop is CASSQSSGVDTQYF. The CDR3 DNA reads TGCGCCAGCAGTCAATCTTCCGGGGTAGATACGCAGTATTTT.

CDR3 sequence (DNA): TGTGCCAGCAGCGTAGCTGAAGGACTAGACTTACACGATACGCAGTATTTT. Its translation: CASSVAEGLDLHDTQYF. This chain joins TRBV9 and TRBJ2-3; 7 bases are a match to TRBD2. Trimming at V came to 0 bases and at J to 6 bases, leaving 13 bases not matched to a gene. The length of the CDR3 is 17 residues. Per the germline V gene, CDR1 is SGDLS and CDR2 is YYNGEE.

This clonotype was observed a few times. This chain links TRBV6-1 with TRBJ2-3; TRBD2 aligns across 7 bases. The CDR3 sequence is 12 residues long. J lost 10 bases, V lost 1 base, and 2 bases had no gene match. Germline assignment: CDR1 MNHNS and CDR2 SASEGT. The CDR3 DNA sequence: TGTGCCAGCAGTGAAGTGGGGAGGGCGCAGTATTTT. It translates to CASSEVGRAQYF.

This sequence joins TRBV10-3 and TRBJ2-1; 7 bases are shared with TRBD2. V lost 3 bases, J lost 6 bases, and 5 bases stayed unmatched. Germline CDR1 reads ENHRY; CDR2 reads SYGVKD. The CDR3 is made up of 14 amino acids. The CDR3 protein is CAISEGRESNEQFF. The CDR3 DNA reads TGTGCCATCAGTGAAGGGCGGGAGAGCAATGAGCAGTTCTTC.